This T cell receptor (beta chain) emerged from a study of shared clonotypes between healthy human individuals. The protocol was immunoSEQ multiplex PCR, while the TCRdb copy is restricted to in-frame clones and leaves out a portion. The data show roughly 2,000,000 clones, 85% to 95% seen once. The CDR3 has 15 residues. Germline CDR1 is SGDLS and CDR2 is YYNGEE. V lost 2 bases to trimming and J lost 7 bases; unmatched junction nucleotides: 11. CD45RO-negative CD8 cells positively selected for CCR7 made up the naive population, which excluded terminally differentiated effector memory CD45RA+ cells. Adult Caucasians living in Nashville, Tennessee made up all of the donors.

The rearrangement joins TRBV9 to TRBJ2-7, with 8 positions matching TRBD1. The origin of this receptor is a man aged 18 to 29 in good health. Some clones in this sample may be carry-over from other donors' samples. Material: naive CD8+ T cells from PBMCs. The CDR3 DNA reads TGTGCCAGCAGCGTGGGTACGGACAGGGCTAGGGAGCAGTACTTC. Protein: CASSVGTDRAREQYF.